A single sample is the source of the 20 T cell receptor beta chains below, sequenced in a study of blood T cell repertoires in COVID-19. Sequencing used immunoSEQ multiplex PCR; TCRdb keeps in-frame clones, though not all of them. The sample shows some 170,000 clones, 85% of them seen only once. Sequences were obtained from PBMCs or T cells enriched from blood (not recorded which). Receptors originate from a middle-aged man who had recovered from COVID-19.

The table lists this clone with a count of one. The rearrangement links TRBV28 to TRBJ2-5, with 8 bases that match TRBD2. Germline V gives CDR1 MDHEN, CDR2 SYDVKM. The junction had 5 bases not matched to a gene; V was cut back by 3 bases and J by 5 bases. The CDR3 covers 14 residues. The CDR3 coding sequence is TGTGCCAGCAGTTTTGGCGGGAGGTCCGAGACCCAGTACTTC. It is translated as CASSFGGRSETQYF.

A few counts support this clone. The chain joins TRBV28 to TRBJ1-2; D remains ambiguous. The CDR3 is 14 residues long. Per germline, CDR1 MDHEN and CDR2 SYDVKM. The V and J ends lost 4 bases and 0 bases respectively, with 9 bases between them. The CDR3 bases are TGTGCCAGCAGTTCCCCCACAGCTAACTATGGCTACACCTTC. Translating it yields CASSSPTANYGYTF.

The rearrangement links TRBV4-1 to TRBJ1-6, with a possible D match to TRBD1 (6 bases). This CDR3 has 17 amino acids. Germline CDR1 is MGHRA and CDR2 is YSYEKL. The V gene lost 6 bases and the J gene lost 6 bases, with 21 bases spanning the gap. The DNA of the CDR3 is TGCGCCAGCAGACCAGGACAGCCTAGGCGGGCTAATTCACCCCTCCACTTT. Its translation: CASRPGQPRRANSPLHF.

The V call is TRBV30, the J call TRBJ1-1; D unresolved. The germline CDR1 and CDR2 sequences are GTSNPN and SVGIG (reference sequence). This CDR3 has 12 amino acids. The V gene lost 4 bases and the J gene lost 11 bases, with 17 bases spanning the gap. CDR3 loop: CAWTFPPSGAFF. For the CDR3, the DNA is TGTGCCTGGACCTTCCCCCCATCGGGGGCTTTCTTT.

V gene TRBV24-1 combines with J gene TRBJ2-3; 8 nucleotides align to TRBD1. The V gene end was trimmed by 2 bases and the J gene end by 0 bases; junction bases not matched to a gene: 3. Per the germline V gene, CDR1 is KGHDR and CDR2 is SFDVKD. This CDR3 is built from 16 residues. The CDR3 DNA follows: TGTGCCACCAGTGATTCAGGGGGCCTGAGCACAGATACGCAGTATTTT. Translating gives CATSDSGGLSTDTQYF.

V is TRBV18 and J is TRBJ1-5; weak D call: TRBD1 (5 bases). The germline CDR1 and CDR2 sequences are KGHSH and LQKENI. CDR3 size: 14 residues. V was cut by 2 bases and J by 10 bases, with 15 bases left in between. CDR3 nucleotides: TGTGCCAGCTCACCATCTGAAGACAGTTCACCCCAGCATTTT. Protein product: CASSPSEDSSPQHF. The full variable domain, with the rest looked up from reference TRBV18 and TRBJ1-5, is NAGVMQNPRHLVRRRGQEARLRCSPMKGHSHVYWYRQLPEEGLKFMVYLQKENIIDESGMPKERFSAEFPKEGPSILRIQQVVRGDSAAYFCASSPSEDSSPQHFGDGTRLSIL.

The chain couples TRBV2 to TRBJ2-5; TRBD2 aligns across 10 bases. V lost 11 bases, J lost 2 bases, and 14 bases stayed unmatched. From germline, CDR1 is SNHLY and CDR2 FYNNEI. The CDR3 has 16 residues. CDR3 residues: CACKGKRGGDQETQYF. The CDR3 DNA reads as TGTGCCTGTAAAGGGAAGCGGGGGGGCGATCAAGAGACCCAGTACTTC.

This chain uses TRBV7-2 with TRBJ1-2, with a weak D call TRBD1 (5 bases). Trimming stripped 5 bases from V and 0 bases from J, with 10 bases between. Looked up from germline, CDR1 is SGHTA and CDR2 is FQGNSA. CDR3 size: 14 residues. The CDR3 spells CASSGDLANYGYTF. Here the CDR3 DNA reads TGTGCCAGCAGCGGGGACTTAGCTAACTATGGCTACACCTTC.

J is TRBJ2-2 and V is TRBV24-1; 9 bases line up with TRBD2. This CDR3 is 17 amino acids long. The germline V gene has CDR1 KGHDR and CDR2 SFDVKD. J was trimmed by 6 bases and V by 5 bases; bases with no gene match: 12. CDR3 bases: TGTGCCACCAGTGTATCTCCACAGCGGGGGGAGCCCGGGGAGCTGTTTTTT. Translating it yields CATSVSPQRGEPGELFF.

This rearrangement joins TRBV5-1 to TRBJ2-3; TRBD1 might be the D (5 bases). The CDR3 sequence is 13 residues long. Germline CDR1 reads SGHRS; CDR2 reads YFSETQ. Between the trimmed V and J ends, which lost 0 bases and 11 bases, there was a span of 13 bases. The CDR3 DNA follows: TGCGCCAGCAGCTTGGGGGGCTCACGAGGGCAGTATTTT. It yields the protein CASSLGGSRGQYF.

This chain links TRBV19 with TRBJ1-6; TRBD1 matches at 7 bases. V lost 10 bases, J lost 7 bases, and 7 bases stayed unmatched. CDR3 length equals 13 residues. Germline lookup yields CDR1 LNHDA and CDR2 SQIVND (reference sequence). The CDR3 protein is CATSTGQNSPLHF. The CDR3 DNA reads TGTGCCACCTCGACAGGGCAAAATTCACCCCTCCACTTT.

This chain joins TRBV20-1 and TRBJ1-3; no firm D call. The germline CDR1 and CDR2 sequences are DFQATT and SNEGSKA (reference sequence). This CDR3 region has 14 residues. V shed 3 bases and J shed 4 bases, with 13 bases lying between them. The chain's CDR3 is CSASAQQEGNTIYF. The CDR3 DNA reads TGCAGTGCTAGTGCACAGCAAGAAGGAAACACCATATATTTT.

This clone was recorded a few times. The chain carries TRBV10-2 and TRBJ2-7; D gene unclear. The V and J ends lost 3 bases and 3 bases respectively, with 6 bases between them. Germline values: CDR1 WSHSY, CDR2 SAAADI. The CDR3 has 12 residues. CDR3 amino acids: CASSEPGYEQYF. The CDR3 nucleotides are TGCGCCAGCAGTGAACCAGGCTACGAGCAGTACTTC.

The CDR3 coding sequence is TGTGCCAGCAGGTCGACTAGCGGGGAGGGGTACTTC. This translates into CASRSTSGEGYF. The chain uses TRBV6-5 and TRBJ2-7; 11 bases are a match to TRBD2. V lost 6 bases and J lost 12; bases outside the gene matches: 7. This CDR3 has 12 residues. CDR1 and CDR2 (germline): MNHEY, SVGAGI.

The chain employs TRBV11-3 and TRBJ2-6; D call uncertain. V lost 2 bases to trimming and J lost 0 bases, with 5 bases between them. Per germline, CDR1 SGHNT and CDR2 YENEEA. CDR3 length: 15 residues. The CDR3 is CASSLQISGANVLTF. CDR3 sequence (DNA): TGTGCCAGCAGCTTACAAATCTCTGGGGCCAACGTCCTGACTTTC.

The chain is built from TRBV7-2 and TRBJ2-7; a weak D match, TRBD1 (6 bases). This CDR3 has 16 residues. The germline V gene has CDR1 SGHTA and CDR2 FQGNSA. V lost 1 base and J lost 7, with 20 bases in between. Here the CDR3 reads CASSLDGRGRSREQYF. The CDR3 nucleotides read TGTGCCAGCAGCTTAGACGGCAGGGGAAGGTCGCGGGAGCAGTACTTC.

In DNA form, the CDR3 reads TGTGCCATCAGGGGGGGAAGTACTGAAGCTTTCTTT. Amino acid sequence: CAIRGGSTEAFF. The V gene is TRBV10-3, the J gene TRBJ1-1, with D perhaps TRBD1 (5 bases). The CDR3 sequence is 12 residues long. Trimming removed 6 bases from V and 5 bases from J, with 10 bases in between. Germline V gene data show CDR1 as ENHRY and CDR2 as SYGVKD.

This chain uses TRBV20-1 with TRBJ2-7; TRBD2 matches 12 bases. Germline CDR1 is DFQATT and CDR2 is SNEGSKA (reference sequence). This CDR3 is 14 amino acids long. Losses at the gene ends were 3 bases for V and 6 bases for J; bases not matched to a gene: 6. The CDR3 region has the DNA TGCAGTGCTAGTTTGTCTAGCGGGAGGGTCGAGCAGTACTTC. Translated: CSASLSSGRVEQYF.

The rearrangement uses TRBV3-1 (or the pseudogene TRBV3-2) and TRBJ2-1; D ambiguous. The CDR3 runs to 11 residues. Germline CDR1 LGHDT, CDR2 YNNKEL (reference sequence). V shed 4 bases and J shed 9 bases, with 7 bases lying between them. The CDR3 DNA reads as TGTGCCAGCAGCCTAGCCAGTGAGCAGTTCTTC. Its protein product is CASSLASEQFF.

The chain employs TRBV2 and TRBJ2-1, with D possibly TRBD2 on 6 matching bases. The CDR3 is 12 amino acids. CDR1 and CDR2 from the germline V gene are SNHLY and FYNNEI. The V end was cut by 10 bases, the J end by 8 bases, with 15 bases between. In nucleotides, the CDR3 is TGTGCCACAAAAACTAGCATCTATGAGCAGTTCTTC. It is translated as CATKTSIYEQFF.